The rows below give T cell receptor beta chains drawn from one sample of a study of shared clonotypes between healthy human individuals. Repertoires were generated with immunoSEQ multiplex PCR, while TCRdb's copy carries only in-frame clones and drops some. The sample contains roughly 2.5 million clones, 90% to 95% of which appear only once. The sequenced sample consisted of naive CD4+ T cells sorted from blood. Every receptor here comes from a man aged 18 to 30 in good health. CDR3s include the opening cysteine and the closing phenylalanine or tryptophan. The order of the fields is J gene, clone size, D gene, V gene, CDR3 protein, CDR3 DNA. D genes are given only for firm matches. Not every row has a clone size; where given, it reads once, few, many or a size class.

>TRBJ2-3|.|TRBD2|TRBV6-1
CASSEDDSLGDLAGGHTQYF
TGTGCCAGCAGTGAAGACGACTCCCTTGGGGACCTAGCGGGGGGTCATACGCAGTATTTT
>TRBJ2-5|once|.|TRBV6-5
CASSYSGRTQETQYF
TGTGCCAGCAGTTACTCGGGCAGGACCCAAGAGACCCAGTACTTC
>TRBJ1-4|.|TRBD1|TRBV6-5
CASSSTGKGEKLFF
TGTGCCAGCAGCTCGACAGGGAAAGGAGAAAAACTGTTTTTT
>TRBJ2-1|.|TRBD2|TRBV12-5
CASGLVLAGGKAEQFF
TGTGCTAGTGGTTTGGTACTAGCGGGAGGGAAGGCTGAGCAGTTCTTC
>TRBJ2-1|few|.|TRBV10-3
CAISDSSASVEVFF
TGTGCCATCAGTGATTCTTCCGCTAGCGTGGAGGTTTTCTTC
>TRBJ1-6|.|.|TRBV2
CASSVTRVTVTYNSPLHF
TGTGCCAGCAGTGTCACGAGGGTCACGGTGACCTATAATTCACCCCTCCACTTT
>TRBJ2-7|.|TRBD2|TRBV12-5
CASQVSAGGLSYEQYF
TGTGCTAGTCAGGTTTCTGCGGGAGGACTCTCCTACGAGCAGTACTTC
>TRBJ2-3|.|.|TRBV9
CASNLNPTPNTDTQYF
TGTGCCAGCAACCTCAACCCAACCCCCAACACAGATACGCAGTATTTT
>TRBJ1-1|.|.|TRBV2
CASSTWGTEAFF
TGTGCCAGCAGCACATGGGGTACTGAAGCTTTCTTT
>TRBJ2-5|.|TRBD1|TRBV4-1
CASSQGQGETQYF
TGCGCCAGCAGCCAAGGACAGGGAGAGACCCAGTACTTC
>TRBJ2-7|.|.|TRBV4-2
CASRGTGPTLYEQYF
TGTGCCAGCAGGGGGACGGGACCGACCCTCTACGAGCAGTACTTC
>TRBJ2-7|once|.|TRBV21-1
CASSKSGRGYEQYF
TGTGCCAGCAGCAAAAGTGGCAGGGGCTACGAGCAGTACTTC
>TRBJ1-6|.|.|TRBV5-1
CASSWAQDSPLHF
TGCGCCAGCAGCTGGGCACAGGATTCACCCCTCCACTTT
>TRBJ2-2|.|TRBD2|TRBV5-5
CASTSRLAGVIDTGELFF
TGTGCCAGCACCTCAAGACTAGCGGGAGTTATTGACACCGGGGAGCTGTTTTTT
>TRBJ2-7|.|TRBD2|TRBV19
CASTPSGGYEQYF
TGTGCCAGTACGCCTAGCGGGGGGTACGAGCAGTACTTC
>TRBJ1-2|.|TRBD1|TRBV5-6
CASSRDRGYGYTF
TGTGCCAGCAGCCGGGACAGGGGGTATGGCTACACCTTC
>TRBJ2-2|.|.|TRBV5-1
CASSSNANTGELFF
TGCGCCAGCAGCTCCAACGCGAACACCGGGGAGCTGTTTTTT
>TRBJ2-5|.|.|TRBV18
CASSEQGGETQYF
TGTGCCAGCTCGGAACAGGGAGGGGAGACCCAGTACTTC
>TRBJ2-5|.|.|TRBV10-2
CASSEIPAEPEYQETQYF
TGCGCCAGCAGTGAAATCCCCGCCGAACCTGAGTACCAAGAGACCCAGTACTTC
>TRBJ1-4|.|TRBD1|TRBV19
CATRPGQGFEKLFF
TGTGCCACCCGGCCGGGACAGGGGTTTGAAAAACTGTTTTTT
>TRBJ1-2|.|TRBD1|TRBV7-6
CASSLMDRDVRGYTF
TGTGCCAGCAGCCTAATGGACAGGGACGTTCGGGGCTACACCTTC
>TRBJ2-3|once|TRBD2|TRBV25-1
CASSEVSGKDTDTQYF
TGTGCCAGCAGTGAGGTTAGCGGGAAGGACACAGATACGCAGTATTTT
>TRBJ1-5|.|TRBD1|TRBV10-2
CASSDRDRDQPQHF
TGCGCCAGCAGTGACCGGGACAGGGATCAGCCCCAGCATTTT
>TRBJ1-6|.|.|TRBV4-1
CASNRELGSPLHF
TGCGCCAGCAACAGGGAGTTAGGTTCACCCCTCCACTTT
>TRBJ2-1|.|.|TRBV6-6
CASLMSTPGNEQFF
TGTGCCAGCTTAATGTCTACTCCTGGCAATGAGCAGTTCTTC
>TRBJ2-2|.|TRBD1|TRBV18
CASSTGQGADTGELFF
TGTGCCAGCTCAACAGGACAGGGGGCGGATACCGGGGAGCTGTTTTTT
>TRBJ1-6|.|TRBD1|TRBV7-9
CASSGRDRGKEAYNSPLHF
TGTGCCAGCAGCGGGCGGGACAGGGGCAAAGAGGCCTATAATTCACCCCTCCACTTT
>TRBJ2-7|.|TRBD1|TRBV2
CASSEQQGSSYEQYF
TGTGCCAGCAGTGAGCAACAGGGGAGCTCCTACGAGCAGTACTTC
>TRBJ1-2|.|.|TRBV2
CASRASNYGYTF
TGTGCCAGCAGGGCCTCTAACTATGGCTACACCTTC
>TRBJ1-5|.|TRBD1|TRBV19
CASTGQGRQPQHF
TGTGCCAGTACTGGACAGGGGAGACAGCCCCAGCATTTT
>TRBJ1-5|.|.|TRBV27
CASSPGGYSNQPQHF
TGTGCCAGCAGCCCTGGGGGTTATAGCAATCAGCCCCAGCATTTT
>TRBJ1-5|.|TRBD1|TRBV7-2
CASSFVQGQPQHF
TGTGCCAGCAGCTTTGTACAGGGGCAGCCCCAGCATTTT
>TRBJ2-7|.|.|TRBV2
CASFDRNYEQYF
TGTGCCAGCTTCGACAGGAACTACGAGCAGTACTTC
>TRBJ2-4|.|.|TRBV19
CASSLAGWDIQYF
TGTGCCAGTAGCCTCGCTGGGTGGGACATTCAGTACTTC
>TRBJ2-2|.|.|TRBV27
CASTLTGELFF
TGTGCCAGCACTCTCACCGGGGAGCTGTTTTTT
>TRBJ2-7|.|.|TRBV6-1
CASSEAAAYEQYF
TGTGCCAGCAGTGAAGCCGCTGCCTACGAGCAGTACTTC
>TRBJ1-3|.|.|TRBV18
CASSPMDSGNTIYF
TGTGCCAGCTCACCAATGGACTCTGGAAACACCATATATTTT
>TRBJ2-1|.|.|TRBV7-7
CASSLGASLSDEQFF
TGTGCTAGCAGCTTAGGGGCTAGCCTGAGCGATGAGCAGTTCTTC
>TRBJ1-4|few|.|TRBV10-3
CAISDGTPSANEKLFF
TGTGCCATCAGTGACGGGACTCCAAGTGCTAATGAAAAACTGTTTTTT
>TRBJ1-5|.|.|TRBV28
CASSIYLGTQPQHF
TGTGCCAGCAGTATCTACCTTGGCACTCAGCCCCAGCATTTT
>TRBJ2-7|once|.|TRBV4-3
CASSQDQRGGAPGYEQYF
TGCGCCAGCAGCCAAGACCAAAGGGGGGGGGCGCCGGGGTACGAGCAGTACTTC
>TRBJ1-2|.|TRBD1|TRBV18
CASSPGTGSPGYTF
TGTGCCAGCTCACCCGGGACAGGGTCTCCTGGCTACACCTTC
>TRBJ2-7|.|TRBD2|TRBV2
CASSGLAASYEQYF
TGTGCCAGCAGTGGACTAGCGGCCTCCTACGAGCAGTACTTC
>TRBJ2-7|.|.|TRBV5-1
CASSSTGPYEQYF
TGCGCCAGCAGCTCAACAGGGCCCTACGAGCAGTACTTC
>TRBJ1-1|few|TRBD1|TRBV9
CASSAGQGYTEAFF
TGTGCCAGCAGCGCAGGACAGGGTTACACTGAAGCTTTCTTT
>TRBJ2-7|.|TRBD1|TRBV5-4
CASSLDARQGDEQYF
TGTGCCAGCAGCTTGGACGCTAGACAGGGTGACGAGCAGTACTTC
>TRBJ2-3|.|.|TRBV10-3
CAISGGRTDTQYF
TGTGCCATCAGTGGTGGCAGGACAGATACGCAGTATTTT
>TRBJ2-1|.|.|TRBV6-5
CASSLGVVYNEQFF
TGTGCCAGCAGTTTGGGGGTCGTCTACAATGAGCAGTTCTTC
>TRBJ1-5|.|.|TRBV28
CASSADRRKQPQHF
TGTGCCAGCAGTGCAGACAGACGGAAACAGCCCCAGCATTTT
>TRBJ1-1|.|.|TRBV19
CASSIVGYEAFF
TGTGCCAGTAGTATTGTGGGATACGAAGCTTTCTTT
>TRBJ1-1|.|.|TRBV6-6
CASRRGVGSTEAFF
TGTGCCAGCAGAAGGGGGGTAGGGTCCACTGAAGCTTTCTTT
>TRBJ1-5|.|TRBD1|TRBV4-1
CASSQDFTGGQPQHF
TGCGCCAGCAGCCAAGATTTTACAGGGGGGCAGCCCCAGCATTTT
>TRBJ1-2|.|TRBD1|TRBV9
CASSPGGNGYTF
TGTGCCAGCAGCCCAGGGGGCAATGGCTACACCTTC
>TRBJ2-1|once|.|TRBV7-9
CASSTAHLVQETYNEQFF
TGTGCCAGCAGCACGGCCCACCTAGTGCAGGAAACCTACAATGAGCAGTTCTTC
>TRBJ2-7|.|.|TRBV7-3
CASSYQGGSYEQYF
TGTGCCAGCAGCTATCAGGGGGGGTCCTACGAGCAGTACTTC
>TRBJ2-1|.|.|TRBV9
CASSVWTSNSYNEQFF
TGTGCCAGCAGCGTATGGACATCCAACTCCTACAATGAGCAGTTCTTC
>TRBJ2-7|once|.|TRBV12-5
CASGLSIYEQYF
TGTGCTAGTGGTTTGTCCATCTACGAGCAGTACTTC
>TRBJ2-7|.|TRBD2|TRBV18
CASSPGLAVFSYEQYF
TGTGCCAGCTCACCAGGGCTAGCGGTGTTCTCCTACGAGCAGTACTTC
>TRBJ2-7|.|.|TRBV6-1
CASSEVGRSNPVGFYEQYF
TGTGCCAGCAGTGAAGTGGGGCGGTCCAACCCCGTGGGGTTCTACGAGCAGTACTTC